This record covers a single T cell receptor (beta chain). Using immunoSEQ multiplex PCR, the repertoire was profiled, and TCRdb retains in-frame clones only, with some absent. Seen here are under 300,000 clones, less than 75% observed once, and the top ten hold just over 15%. The sample comes from a study of cytotoxic CD8 clonotypes in ibrutinib-treated CLL. Trimming took 4 bases from V and 0 from J; bases not matched to a gene: 9. The germline V gene has CDR1 SGHRS and CDR2 YFSETQ. This CDR3 region has 17 residues. This clonotype was sampled from a human donor with chronic lymphocytic leukemia. This specimen was PBMCs, taken after 24 months of ibrutinib treatment. This chain joins TRBV5-1 and TRBJ2-1; 8 bases map to TRBD2. CDR3 nucleotide sequence: TGCGCCAGCAGCCGTACTCTAGCGGGCAGCTCCTACAATGAGCAGTTCTTC. Protein: CASSRTLAGSSYNEQFF.